What follows describes a single TCR beta chain. Antigen: not known. The data derive from a study of graft-versus-host responses after intestinal transplantation. Across the study: Recipients had transplants, and these were multivisceral, liver-intestinal, or isolated intestinal.

Overall study findings and caveats: Some GvH clones appeared in ileal mucosa or blood before recipient bone marrow.

Using immunoSEQ multiplex PCR, the repertoire was profiled, and TCRdb retains in-frame clones only, with some absent. Found here are approximately 89,000 clones, over 75% of them singletons; the top ten hold about 15%. Germline V gene sequence: CDR1 SNHLY, CDR2 FYNNEI. The V gene lost 6 bases and the J gene lost 3 bases, with 8 bases spanning the gap. This CDR3 is built from 13 residues. The sequencing here drew on PBMCs, taken roughly 410 days after intestinal transplant. This sequence originates from a human patient who received an intestinal transplant, so some T cells may come from the graft donor. The rearrangement links TRBV2 to TRBJ1-4; D may be TRBD1 (6 bases). The CDR3 DNA reads as TGTGCCAGCAGGGAGGGGGCTAATGAAAAACTGTTTTTT. Its protein is CASREGANEKLFF.